The rows below give T cell receptor beta chains drawn from one sample of a study of vaccination and CD4 T cells after COVID-19. TCRdb called the PCR reads again in MiXCR, with one record for every CDR3 protein. The repertoire holds around 20,000 distinct CDR3 sequences, around 63% seen once, with approximately 1.2% in the top ten. The source was CD4+ T cells from blood, collected after SARS-CoV-2 vaccination. The source is a human donor who had recovered from COVID-19. CDR3s leave out the opening cysteine and the closing phenylalanine or tryptophan. Fields, in order: V gene, J gene, CDR3 protein.

V: TRBV19
J: TRBJ2-7
CDR3: ASSDIAGGGTYEQY

V: TRBV5-1
J: TRBJ2-1
CDR3: AYPTSGTPNEQF

V: TRBV5-4
J: TRBJ1-3
CDR3: ASSLAEGAGNTIY

V: TRBV12-3/TRBV12-4
J: TRBJ1-2
CDR3: ASCLPGYGGYT

V: TRBV6-1
J: TRBJ2-3
CDR3: ASSEVTRTDTQY

V: TRBV7-9
J: TRBJ2-7
CDR3: ASSYGDSPFGEQY

V: TRBV7-9
J: TRBJ2-1
CDR3: ASRRRTSGQRGSYNEQF

V: TRBV24-1
J: TRBJ1-4
CDR3: ATSDPTGAACGGLF

V: TRBV20-1
J: TRBJ2-3
CDR3: SARENSGRLVVTQY

V: TRBV7-9
J: TRBJ2-5
CDR3: ASSLGWREETQY

V: TRBV29-1
J: TRBJ2-6
CDR3: SVLESGANVLT

V: TRBV15
J: TRBJ2-7
CDR3: ATRRGAGGPEEQY

V: TRBV2
J: TRBJ1-4
CDR3: ASGGFEKLF

V: TRBV10-3
J: TRBJ2-7
CDR3: AISGMAYEQY

V: TRBV12-3/TRBV12-4
J: TRBJ2-2
CDR3: ASILYTGELF

V: TRBV20-1
J: TRBJ2-1
CDR3: SAKVNSYNEQF

V: TRBV27
J: TRBJ1-3
CDR3: ASSRDPRNTIY

V: TRBV10-3
J: TRBJ2-5
CDR3: ASRPGTSGIRETQY

V: TRBV24-1
J: TRBJ2-1
CDR3: ATSAQTSGVSYNEQF

V: TRBV19
J: TRBJ1-5
CDR3: ASSIRDRGGNQPQH

V: TRBV5-1
J: TRBJ2-7
CDR3: ASSLVGYGTIYEQY

V: TRBV6-5
J: TRBJ2-5
CDR3: ASSYSSGQETQY

V: TRBV7-3
J: TRBJ2-3
CDR3: ASSLSREGDTQY

V: TRBV20-1
J: TRBJ2-4
CDR3: SAEGGGGNIQY

V: TRBV20-1
J: TRBJ2-3
CDR3: SAPGGASTDTQY

V: TRBV28
J: TRBJ2-5
CDR3: ASSSGQVAVTQY

V: TRBV28
J: TRBJ1-1
CDR3: ASFDRAEAF

V: TRBV4-1
J: TRBJ1-5
CDR3: ASTARQTNFEPQH

V: TRBV7-6
J: TRBJ2-3
CDR3: ASSFSGLRPDTQY

V: TRBV27
J: TRBJ2-5
CDR3: ASGRAGAGQETQY

V: TRBV19
J: TRBJ2-7
CDR3: ASSIDRGLSYEQY

V: TRBV19
J: TRBJ1-5
CDR3: ATRGSGPVNNQPQH

V: TRBV20-1
J: TRBJ2-3
CDR3: SARLSSTDTQY

V: TRBV20-1
J: TRBJ1-3
CDR3: SALAPDSGNTIY

V: TRBV7-8
J: TRBJ2-1
CDR3: ASSLAYKPSRSNEQF

V: TRBV7-8
J: TRBJ2-5
CDR3: ASSLSTRVSTGHRGTQY

V: TRBV20-1
J: TRBJ1-6
CDR3: SAKMLGTGNSPLH

V: TRBV5-1
J: TRBJ2-1
CDR3: ASSLVATSGNEQF

V: TRBV7-9
J: TRBJ1-6
CDR3: ASSLDGLHVSPLH

V: TRBV25-1
J: TRBJ2-7
CDR3: ASSAGNRGDYEQY

V: TRBV20-1
J: TRBJ1-5
CDR3: SARDATEGYQPQH

V: TRBV7-2
J: TRBJ2-7
CDR3: ASSSGTGGFSEQY

V: TRBV7-9
J: TRBJ1-2
CDR3: ASSSRQGLAYGYT

V: TRBV2
J: TRBJ2-5
CDR3: ASSERLLETQY

V: TRBV18
J: TRBJ1-6
CDR3: ASSPRGTGNSPLH

V: TRBV7-9
J: TRBJ2-1
CDR3: ASSLVASTQF

V: TRBV10-3
J: TRBJ2-7
CDR3: AISESGGLTYEQY

V: TRBV21-1
J: TRBJ2-1
CDR3: ASSKERNRRISSYNEQF

V: TRBV18
J: TRBJ2-5
CDR3: ASATGVQETQY

V: TRBV6-1
J: TRBJ2-3
CDR3: ASSNVGLGVSADTQY

V: TRBV3-1
J: TRBJ2-1
CDR3: ASSHGLAAYNEQF

V: TRBV20-1
J: TRBJ1-4
CDR3: SARGQYEEKLF

V: TRBV11-2
J: TRBJ2-3
CDR3: ASSPRQGPTDTQY

V: TRBV5-6
J: TRBJ1-2
CDR3: ASAPPQGGGYT

V: TRBV6-5
J: TRBJ1-3
CDR3: ASSYERNTIY

V: TRBV20-1
J: TRBJ2-5
CDR3: SARRPKETQY

V: TRBV6-1
J: TRBJ1-4
CDR3: ASSEFQGKVNEKLF